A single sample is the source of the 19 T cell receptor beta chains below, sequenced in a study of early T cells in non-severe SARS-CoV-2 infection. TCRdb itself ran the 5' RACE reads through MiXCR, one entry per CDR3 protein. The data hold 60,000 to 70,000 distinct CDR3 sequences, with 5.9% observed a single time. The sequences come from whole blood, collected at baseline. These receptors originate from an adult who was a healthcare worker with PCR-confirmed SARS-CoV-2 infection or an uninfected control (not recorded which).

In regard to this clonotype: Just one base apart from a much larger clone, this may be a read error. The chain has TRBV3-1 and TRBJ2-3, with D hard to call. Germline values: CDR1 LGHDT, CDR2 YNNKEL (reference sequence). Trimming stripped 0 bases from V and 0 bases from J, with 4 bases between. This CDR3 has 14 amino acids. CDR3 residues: CASSQDSSTDTQYF. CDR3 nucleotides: TGTGCCAGCAGCCAAGACAGTAGCACAGATACGCAGTATTTT.

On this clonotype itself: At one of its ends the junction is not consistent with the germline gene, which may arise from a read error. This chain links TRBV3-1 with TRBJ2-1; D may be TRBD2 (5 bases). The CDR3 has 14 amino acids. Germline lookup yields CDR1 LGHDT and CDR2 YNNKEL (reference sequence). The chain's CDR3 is CASSPGMSYNEQFF. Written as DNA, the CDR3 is TGCGCCAGCAGCCCCGGGATGTCCTACAATGAGCAGTTCTTC.

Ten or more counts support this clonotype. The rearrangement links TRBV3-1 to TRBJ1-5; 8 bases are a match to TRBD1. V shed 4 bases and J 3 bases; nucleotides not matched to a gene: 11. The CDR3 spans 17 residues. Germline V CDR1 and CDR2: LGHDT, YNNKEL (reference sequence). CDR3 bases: TGTGCCAGCAGCCGAGGACAGGGCCGAGGTAACAATCAGCCCCAGCATTTT. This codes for CASSRGQGRGNNQPQHF.

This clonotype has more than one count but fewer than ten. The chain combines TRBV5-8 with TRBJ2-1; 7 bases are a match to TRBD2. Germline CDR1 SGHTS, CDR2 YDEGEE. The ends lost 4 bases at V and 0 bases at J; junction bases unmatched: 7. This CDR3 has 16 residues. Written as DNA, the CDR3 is TGTGCCAGCAGCCCCGCTAGCGGTCCCTCCTACAATGAGCAGTTCTTC. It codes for CASSPASGPSYNEQFF. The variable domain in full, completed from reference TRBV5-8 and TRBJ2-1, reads EAGVTQSPTHLIKTRGQQATLRCSPISGHTSVYWYQQALGLGLQFLLWYDEGEERNRGNFPPRFSGRQFPNYSSELNVNALELEDSALYLCASSPASGPSYNEQFFGPGTRLTVL.

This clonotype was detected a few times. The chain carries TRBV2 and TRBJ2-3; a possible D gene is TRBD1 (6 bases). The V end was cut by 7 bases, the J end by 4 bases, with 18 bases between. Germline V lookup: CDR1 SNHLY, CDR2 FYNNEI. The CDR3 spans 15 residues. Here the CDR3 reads CASKIDRRIADTQYF. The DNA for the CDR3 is TGTGCCAGCAAAATCGACAGGAGAATCGCAGATACGCAGTATTTT. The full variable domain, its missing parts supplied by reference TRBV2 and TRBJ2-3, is EPEVTQTPSHQVTQMGQEVILRCVPISNHLYFYWYRQILGQKVEFLVSFYNNEISEKSEIFDDQFSVERPDGSNFTLKIRSTKLEDSAMYFCASKIDRRIADTQYFGPGTRLTVL.

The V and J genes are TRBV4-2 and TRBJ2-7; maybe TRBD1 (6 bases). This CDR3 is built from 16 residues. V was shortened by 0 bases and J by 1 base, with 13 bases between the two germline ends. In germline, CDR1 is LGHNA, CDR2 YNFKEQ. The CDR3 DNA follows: TGTGCCAGCAGCCAAGATGAGAATGACAGGTCCTACGAGCAGTACTTC. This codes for CASSQDENDRSYEQYF.

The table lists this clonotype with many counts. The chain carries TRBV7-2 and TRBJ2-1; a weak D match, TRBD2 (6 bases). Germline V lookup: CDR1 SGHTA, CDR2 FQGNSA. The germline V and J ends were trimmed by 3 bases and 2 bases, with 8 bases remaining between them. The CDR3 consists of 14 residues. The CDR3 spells CASSFGRAYNEQFF. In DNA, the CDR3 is TGTGCCAGCAGCTTCGGGAGAGCCTACAATGAGCAGTTCTTC.

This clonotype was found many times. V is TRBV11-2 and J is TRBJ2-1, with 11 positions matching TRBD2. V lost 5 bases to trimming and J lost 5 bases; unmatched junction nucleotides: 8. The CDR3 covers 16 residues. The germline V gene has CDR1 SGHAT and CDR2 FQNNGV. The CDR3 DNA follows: TGTGCCAGCAGCCCGCCGGGACTAGCGGCAAACAATGAGCAGTTCTTC. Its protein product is CASSPPGLAANNEQFF.

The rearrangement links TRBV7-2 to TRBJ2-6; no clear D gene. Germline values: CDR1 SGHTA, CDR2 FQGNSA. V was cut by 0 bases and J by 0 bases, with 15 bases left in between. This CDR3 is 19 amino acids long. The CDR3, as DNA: TGTGCCAGCAGCTTAGCGCTTTTCCGGCCCCTCTCTGGGGCCAACGTCCTGACTTTC. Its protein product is CASSLALFRPLSGANVLTF. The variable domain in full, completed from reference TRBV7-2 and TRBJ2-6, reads GAGVSQSPSNKVTEKGKDVELRCDPISGHTALYWYRQSLGQGLEFLIYFQGNSAPDKSGLPSDRFSAERTGGSVSTLTIQRTQQEDSAVYLCASSLALFRPLSGANVLTFGAGSRLTVL.

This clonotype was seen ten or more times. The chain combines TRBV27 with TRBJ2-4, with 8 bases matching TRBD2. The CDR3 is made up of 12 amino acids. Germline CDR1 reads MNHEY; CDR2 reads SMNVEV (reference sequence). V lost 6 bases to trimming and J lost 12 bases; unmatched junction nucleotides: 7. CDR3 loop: CASSFSGNRQYF. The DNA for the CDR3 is TGTGCCAGCAGCTTTAGCGGGAATCGTCAGTACTTC.

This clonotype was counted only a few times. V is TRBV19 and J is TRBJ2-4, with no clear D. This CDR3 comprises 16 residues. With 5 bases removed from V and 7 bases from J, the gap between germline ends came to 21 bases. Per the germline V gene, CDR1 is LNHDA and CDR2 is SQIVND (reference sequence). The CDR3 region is CASSPLRVVLGNIQYF. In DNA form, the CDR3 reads TGTGCCAGTAGTCCACTCCGGGTAGTTTTGGGCAACATTCAGTACTTC. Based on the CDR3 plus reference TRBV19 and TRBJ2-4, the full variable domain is DGGITQSPKYLFRKEGQNVTLSCEQNLNHDAMYWYRQDPGQGLRLIYYSQIVNDFQKGDIAEGYSVSREKKESFPLTVTSAQKNPTAFYLCASSPLRVVLGNIQYFGAGTRLSVL.

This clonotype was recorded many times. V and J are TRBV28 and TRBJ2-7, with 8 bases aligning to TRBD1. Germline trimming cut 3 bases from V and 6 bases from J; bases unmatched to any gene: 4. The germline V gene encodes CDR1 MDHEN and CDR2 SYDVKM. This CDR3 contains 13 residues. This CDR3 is CASSLDRDGEQYF. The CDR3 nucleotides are TGTGCCAGCAGTTTGGACAGGGACGGCGAGCAGTACTTC.

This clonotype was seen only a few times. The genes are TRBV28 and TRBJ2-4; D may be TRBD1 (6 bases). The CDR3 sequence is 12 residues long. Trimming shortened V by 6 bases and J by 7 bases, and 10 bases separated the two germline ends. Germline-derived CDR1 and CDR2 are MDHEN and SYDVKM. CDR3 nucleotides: TGTGCCAGCAGCAGCCAGGGGAACATTCAGTACTTC. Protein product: CASSSQGNIQYF.

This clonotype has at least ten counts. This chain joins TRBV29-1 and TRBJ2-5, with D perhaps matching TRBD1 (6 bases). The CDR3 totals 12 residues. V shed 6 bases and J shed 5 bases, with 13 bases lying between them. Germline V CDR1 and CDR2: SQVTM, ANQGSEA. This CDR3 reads CSVDLTGETQYF. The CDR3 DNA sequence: TGCAGCGTGGATTTAACAGGGGAGACCCAGTACTTC.

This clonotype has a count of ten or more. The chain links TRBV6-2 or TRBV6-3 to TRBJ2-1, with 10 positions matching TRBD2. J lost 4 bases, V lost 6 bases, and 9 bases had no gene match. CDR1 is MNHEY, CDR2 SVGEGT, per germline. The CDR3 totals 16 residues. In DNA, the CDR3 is TGTGCCAGCAGACGCCAACTAGCGGGGCCATACAATGAGCAGTTCTTC. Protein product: CASRRQLAGPYNEQFF.

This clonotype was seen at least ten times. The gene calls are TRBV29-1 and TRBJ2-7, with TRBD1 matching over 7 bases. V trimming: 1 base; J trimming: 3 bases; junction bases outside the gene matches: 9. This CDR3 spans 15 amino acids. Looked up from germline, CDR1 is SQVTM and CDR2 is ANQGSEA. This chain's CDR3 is CSVEVRLQGIYEQYF. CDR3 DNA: TGCAGCGTTGAAGTTCGGCTACAGGGGATCTACGAGCAGTACTTC.

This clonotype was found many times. The CDR3 protein is CASSTGQANHGYTF. The CDR3 DNA follows: TGTGCCAGCAGCACGGGACAGGCGAACCATGGCTACACCTTC. V is TRBV5-6 and J is TRBJ1-2; 8 nucleotides match TRBD1. V was pared by 4 bases and J by 6 bases, with 8 bases of the junction left unmatched. The CDR3 sequence is 14 residues long. Germline values: CDR1 SGHDT, CDR2 YYEEEE.

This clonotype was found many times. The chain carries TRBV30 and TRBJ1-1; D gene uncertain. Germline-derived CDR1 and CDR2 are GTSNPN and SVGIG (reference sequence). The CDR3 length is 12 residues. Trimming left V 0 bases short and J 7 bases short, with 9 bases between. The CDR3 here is CAWSVLSLEAFF. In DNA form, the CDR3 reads TGTGCCTGGAGTGTACTCAGCCTTGAAGCTTTCTTT.

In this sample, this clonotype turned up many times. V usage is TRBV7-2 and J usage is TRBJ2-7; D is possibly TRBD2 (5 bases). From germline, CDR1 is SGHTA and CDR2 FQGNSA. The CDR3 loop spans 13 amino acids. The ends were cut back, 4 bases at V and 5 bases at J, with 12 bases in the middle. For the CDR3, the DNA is TGTGCCAGCAGCTCCTCCCGAGCGGACGAGCAGTACTTC. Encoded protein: CASSSSRADEQYF.